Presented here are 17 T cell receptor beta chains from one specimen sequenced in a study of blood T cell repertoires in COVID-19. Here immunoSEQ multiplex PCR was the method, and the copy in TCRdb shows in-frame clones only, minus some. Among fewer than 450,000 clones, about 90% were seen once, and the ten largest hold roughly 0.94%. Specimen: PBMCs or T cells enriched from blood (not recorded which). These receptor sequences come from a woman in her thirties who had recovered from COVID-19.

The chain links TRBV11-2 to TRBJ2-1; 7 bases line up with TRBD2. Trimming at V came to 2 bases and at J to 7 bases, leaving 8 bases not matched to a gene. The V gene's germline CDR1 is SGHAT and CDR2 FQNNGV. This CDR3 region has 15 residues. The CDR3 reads CASSLLAGELNEQFF. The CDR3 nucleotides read TGTGCCAGCAGCTTATTGGCGGGGGAGTTGAATGAGCAGTTCTTC.

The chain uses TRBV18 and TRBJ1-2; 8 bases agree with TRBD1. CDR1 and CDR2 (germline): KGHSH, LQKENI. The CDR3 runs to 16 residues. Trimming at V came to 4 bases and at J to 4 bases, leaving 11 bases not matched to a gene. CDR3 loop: CASSQEAGGARYGYTF. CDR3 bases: TGTGCCAGCTCACAAGAGGCAGGGGGCGCCCGCTATGGCTACACCTTC.

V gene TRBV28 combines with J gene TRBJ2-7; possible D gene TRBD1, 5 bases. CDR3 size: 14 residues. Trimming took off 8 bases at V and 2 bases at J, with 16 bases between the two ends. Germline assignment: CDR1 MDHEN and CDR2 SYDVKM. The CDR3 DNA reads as TGTGCCAGCCGATCCGGACACCGCCCCTACGAGCAGTACTTC. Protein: CASRSGHRPYEQYF.

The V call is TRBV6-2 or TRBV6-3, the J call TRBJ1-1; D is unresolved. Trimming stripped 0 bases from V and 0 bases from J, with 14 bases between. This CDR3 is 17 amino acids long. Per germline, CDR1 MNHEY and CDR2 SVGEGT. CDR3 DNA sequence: TGTGCCAGCAGTTACTCTCGGGAGAAGGGCGTGAACACTGAAGCTTTCTTT. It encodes CASSYSREKGVNTEAFF.

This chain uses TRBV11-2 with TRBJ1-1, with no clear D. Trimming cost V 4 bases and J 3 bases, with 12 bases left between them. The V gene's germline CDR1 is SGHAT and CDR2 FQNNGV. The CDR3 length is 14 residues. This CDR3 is CASSWPPRDTEAFF. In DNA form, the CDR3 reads TGTGCCAGCAGCTGGCCCCCGAGGGACACTGAAGCTTTCTTT. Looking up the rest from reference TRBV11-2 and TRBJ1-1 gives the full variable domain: EAGVAQSPRYKIIEKRQSVAFWCNPISGHATLYWYQQILGQGPKLLIQFQNNGVVDDSQLPKDRFSAERLKGVDSTLKIQPAKLEDSAVYLCASSWPPRDTEAFFGQGTRLTVV.

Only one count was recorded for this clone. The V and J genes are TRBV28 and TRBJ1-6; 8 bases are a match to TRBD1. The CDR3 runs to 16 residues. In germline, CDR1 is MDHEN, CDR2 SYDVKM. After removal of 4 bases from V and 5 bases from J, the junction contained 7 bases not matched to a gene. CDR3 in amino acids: CASSSYGQGDNSPLHF. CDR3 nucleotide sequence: TGTGCCAGCAGTTCCTATGGACAGGGAGATAATTCACCCCTCCACTTT.

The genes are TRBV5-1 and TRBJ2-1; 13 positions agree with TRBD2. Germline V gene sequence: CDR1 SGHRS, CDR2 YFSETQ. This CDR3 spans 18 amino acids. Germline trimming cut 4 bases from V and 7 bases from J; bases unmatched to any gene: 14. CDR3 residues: CASSLLRLAGGQSNEQFF. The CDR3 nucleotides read TGCGCCAGCAGCCTGTTACGACTAGCGGGGGGCCAGAGTAATGAGCAGTTCTTC.

The CDR3 sequence is CASSIARPGQRGPRGDTQYF. In DNA form, the CDR3 reads TGTGCCAGCAGTATCGCCCGGCCAGGACAGCGGGGGCCCAGGGGAGATACGCAGTATTTT. J is TRBJ2-3 and V is TRBV28, with TRBD2 identical over 8 bases. J was trimmed by 5 bases and V by 5 bases; bases with no gene match: 24. Per germline, CDR1 MDHEN and CDR2 SYDVKM. The CDR3 loop spans 20 amino acids.

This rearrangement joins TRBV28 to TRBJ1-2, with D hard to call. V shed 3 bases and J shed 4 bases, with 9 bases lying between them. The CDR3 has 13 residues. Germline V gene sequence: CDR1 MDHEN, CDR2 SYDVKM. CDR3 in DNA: TGTGCCAGCAGTTTTGAACAGTCCTATGGCTACACCTTC. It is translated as CASSFEQSYGYTF.

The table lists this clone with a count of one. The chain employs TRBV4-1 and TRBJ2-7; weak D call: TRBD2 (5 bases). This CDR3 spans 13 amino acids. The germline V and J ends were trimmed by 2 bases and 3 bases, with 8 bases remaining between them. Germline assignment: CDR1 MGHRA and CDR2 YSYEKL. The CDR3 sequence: CASSQHRDYEQYF. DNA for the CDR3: TGCGCCAGCAGCCAACACCGGGACTACGAGCAGTACTTC.

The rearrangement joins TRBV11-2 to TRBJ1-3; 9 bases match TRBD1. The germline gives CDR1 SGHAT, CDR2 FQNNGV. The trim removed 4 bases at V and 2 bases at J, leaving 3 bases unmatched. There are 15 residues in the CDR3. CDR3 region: CASSSRDRAGNTIYF. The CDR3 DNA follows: TGTGCCAGCAGCTCGCGGGACAGGGCTGGAAACACCATATATTTT.

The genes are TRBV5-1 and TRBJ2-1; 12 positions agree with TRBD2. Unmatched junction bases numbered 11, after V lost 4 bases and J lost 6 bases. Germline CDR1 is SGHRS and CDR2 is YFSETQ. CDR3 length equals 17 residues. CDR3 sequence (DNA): TGCGCCAGCAGCACCACACGCCTAGCGGGGGGGGTCAATGAGCAGTTCTTC. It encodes CASSTTRLAGGVNEQFF.

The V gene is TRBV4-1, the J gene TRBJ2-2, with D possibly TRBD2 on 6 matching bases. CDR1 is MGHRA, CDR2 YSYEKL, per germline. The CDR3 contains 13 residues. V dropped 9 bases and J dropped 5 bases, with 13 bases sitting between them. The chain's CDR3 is CASGGSGTGELFF. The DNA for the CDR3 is TGCGCCAGTGGAGGGAGTGGGACCGGGGAGCTGTTTTTT.

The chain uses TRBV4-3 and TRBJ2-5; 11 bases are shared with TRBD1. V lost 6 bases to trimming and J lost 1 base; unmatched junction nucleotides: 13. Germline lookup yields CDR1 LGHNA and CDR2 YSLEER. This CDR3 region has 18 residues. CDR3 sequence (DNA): TGCGCCAGCAGTCAGTCCGGGACAGGGGGTGATATCCAAGAGACCCAGTACTTC. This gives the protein CASSQSGTGGDIQETQYF.

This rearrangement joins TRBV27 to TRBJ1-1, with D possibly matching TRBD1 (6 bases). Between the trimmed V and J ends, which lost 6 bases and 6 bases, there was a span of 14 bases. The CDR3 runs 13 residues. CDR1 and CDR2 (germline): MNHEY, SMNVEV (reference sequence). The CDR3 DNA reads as TGTGCCAGCAGCGCGGCGCGGGGGCCTGAAGCTTTCTTT. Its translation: CASSAARGPEAFF.

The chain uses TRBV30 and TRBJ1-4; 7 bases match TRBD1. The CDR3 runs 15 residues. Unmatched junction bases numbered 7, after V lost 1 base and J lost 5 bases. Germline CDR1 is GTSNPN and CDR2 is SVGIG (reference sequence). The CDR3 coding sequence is TGTGCCTGGAGTGCGGGACAGAACCTAAATGAAAAACTGTTTTTT. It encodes CAWSAGQNLNEKLFF.

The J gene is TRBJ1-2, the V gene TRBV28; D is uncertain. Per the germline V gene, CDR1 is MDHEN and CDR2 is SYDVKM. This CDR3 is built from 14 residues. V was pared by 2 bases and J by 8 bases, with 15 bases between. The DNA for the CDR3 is TGTGCCAGCAGTTTAATAGGAGTTTATGGCGGCTACACCTTC. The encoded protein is CASSLIGVYGGYTF.